The present T cell receptor (beta chain) was sequenced within a study of human T cells and chemical hapten exposure. The V gene's germline CDR1 is DFQATT and CDR2 SNEGSKA (reference sequence). Deletions cut 0 bases from V and 4 bases from J, with 22 bases between. The CDR3 totals 17 residues. The time point: patch test 1, 2 weeks after DPC sensitization. Regarding treatment: therapeutic diphenylcyclopropenone sensitization with weekly scalp DPC. TCRdb reprocessed the RACE reads via MiXCR and lists one record per CDR3 protein. The sample includes some 170,000 distinct CDR3 sequences, 20% to 25% seen only once; the top ten take about 7%.

The V call is TRBV20-1, the J call TRBJ2-7; D is perhaps TRBD1 or TRBD2 (5 bases each). The source material was whole blood, sampled in connection with sensitization to the hapten diphenylcyclopropenone (DPC). The source of this sequence is a woman aged 45 to 65 with alopecia areata. Some clones in this sample may be carry-over from other donors' samples. In nucleotides, the CDR3 is TGCAGTGCTAGAGATCCTTGGGGGACCTCCAAGGCGTACGAGCAGTACTTC. The encoded protein is CSARDPWGTSKAYEQYF.